Below, 31 T cell receptor beta chains from the same sample are listed, as sequenced in a study of blood T cells in healthy people across ages. Through a sample-barcoded 5' primer and a J-beta primer mix, a second PCR was run for about 6 to 11 cycles. TCRdb reanalysed the 5' RACE reads using MiXCR and keeps one entry per CDR3 protein. In the table there are around 940,000 distinct CDR3 sequences, roughly 47% of which are singletons. Source material: blood. The receptors originated from a woman aged 55-70 years in good health.

Here the CDR3 reads CASSQAHNRGPNYGYTF. The CDR3 nucleotides read TGTGCCAGCAGCCAAGCCCATAACAGGGGGCCGAACTATGGCTACACCTTC. V and J are TRBV3-1 and TRBJ1-2, with TRBD1 matching 9 bases. CDR1 and CDR2 from the germline V gene are LGHDT and YNNKEL (reference sequence). The trim removed 1 base at V and 2 bases at J, leaving 8 bases unmatched. The CDR3 has 17 amino acids. The full variable domain, in which reference TRBV3-1 and TRBJ1-2 provide the parts outside the CDR3, is DTAVSQTPKYLVTQMGNDKSIKCEQNLGHDTMYWYKQDSKKFLKIMFSYNNKELIINETVPNRFSPKSPDKAHLNLHINSLELGDSAVYFCASSQAHNRGPNYGYTFGSGTRLTVV.

This clonotype was observed a single time. V is TRBV7-9 and J is TRBJ2-1, with 10 bases identical to TRBD2. Germline V gene lookup returns CDR1 SEHNR and CDR2 FQNEAQ (reference sequence). Unmatched junction bases numbered 6, after V lost 2 bases and J lost 8 bases. The CDR3 spans 15 residues. The CDR3 nucleotides read TGTGCCAGCAGCTTAACAGCGGGAGGGCCATATGAGCAGTTCTTC. Its protein product is CASSLTAGGPYEQFF. Full variable domain (remainder filled in from reference TRBV7-9 and TRBJ2-1): DTGVSQNPRHKITKRGQNVTFRCDPISEHNRLYWYRQTLGQGPEFLTYFQNEAQLEKSRLLSDRFSAERPKGSFSTLEIQRTEQGDSAMYLCASSLTAGGPYEQFFGPGTRLTVL.

The chain is built from TRBV5-1 and TRBJ2-5, with D tentatively TRBD1 or TRBD2 (5 bases each). The CDR3 is 14 amino acids. V lost 2 bases, J lost 1 base, and 9 bases lay in between. Germline V gene sequence: CDR1 SGHRS, CDR2 YFSETQ. The CDR3 protein is CASSFPGAQETQYF. The CDR3 DNA sequence: TGCGCCAGCAGCTTTCCCGGGGCCCAAGAGACCCAGTACTTC.

This rearrangement joins TRBV4-3 to TRBJ2-1; TRBD2 agrees at 11 bases. Trimming took 1 base from V and 13 from J; bases not matched to a gene: 6. In germline, CDR1 is LGHNA, CDR2 YSLEER. The CDR3 is 14 amino acids. The CDR3, as DNA: TGCGCCAGCAGCCAAGTCCTCACTAGCGGGAGACAGTTCTTC. It yields the protein CASSQVLTSGRQFF.

This chain links TRBV28 with TRBJ2-5, with D maybe TRBD2 (6 bases). The germline V gene has CDR1 MDHEN and CDR2 SYDVKM. Trimming took off 4 bases at V and 1 base at J, with 13 bases between the two ends. The CDR3 contains 15 residues. The CDR3 DNA reads as TGTGCCAGCAGTTCCGTGGGGGGAAGCCAAGAGACCCAGTACTTC. Protein sequence: CASSSVGGSQETQYF.

The table lists this clonotype with many counts. The chain combines TRBV7-6 with TRBJ2-5; 9 nucleotides match TRBD1. From germline, CDR1 is SGHVS and CDR2 FNYEAQ. V lost 4 bases and J lost 3; bases outside the gene matches: 12. The CDR3 covers 17 residues. The CDR3 spells CASSSRPGQGIKETQYF. CDR3 DNA: TGTGCCAGCAGCTCCCGTCCGGGACAGGGAATAAAAGAGACCCAGTACTTC.

J is TRBJ2-1 and V is TRBV3-1; tentatively, D is TRBD1 (5 bases). The V end lost 4 bases, the J end lost 1 base, and 17 bases lay between the germline ends. The germline gives CDR1 LGHDT, CDR2 YNNKEL (reference sequence). The CDR3 is 17 amino acids. CDR3 DNA: TGTGCCAGCAGCCGCTTCGACAGAGCGTTTTCCTACAATGAGCAGTTCTTC. Encoded protein: CASSRFDRAFSYNEQFF.

The chain employs TRBV6-1 and TRBJ2-4; 9 bases match TRBD1. The end of the DNA fits TRBJ2-7 better, so the J call may be wrong. The CDR3 is made up of 14 amino acids. CDR1 is MNHNS, CDR2 SASEGT, per germline. CDR3 sequence: CASREGQGPYEQYF. The DNA of the CDR3 is TGTGCCAGCAGGGAGGGACAGGGTCCCTACGAGCAGTACTTC.

The chain joins TRBV15 to TRBJ2-1; D gene ambiguous. There are 13 residues in the CDR3. Germline loops: CDR1 LNHNV, CDR2 YYDKDF (reference sequence). Between the trimmed V and J ends, which lost 3 bases and 7 bases, there was a span of 10 bases. The CDR3 DNA follows: TGTGCCACCAGCAGGGAACTACGAAATGAGCAGTTCTTC. Its protein is CATSRELRNEQFF.

This chain connects TRBV29-1 to TRBJ1-1; D is ambiguous. This CDR3 spans 13 amino acids. Germline assignment: CDR1 SQVTM and CDR2 ANQGSEA. V was shortened by 0 bases and J by 4 bases, with 9 bases between the two germline ends. The CDR3 spells CSVEESLITEAFF. The CDR3 nucleotides read TGCAGCGTTGAAGAGTCACTGATCACTGAAGCTTTCTTT.

This chain uses TRBV3-1 with TRBJ2-5; no clear D gene. CDR1 is LGHDT, CDR2 YNNKEL, per germline (reference sequence). The V gene lost 1 base and the J gene lost 4 bases, with 13 bases spanning the gap. CDR3 length: 15 residues. The CDR3 DNA follows: TGTGCCAGCAGCCAAGCTTCCACCTCGAGAGAGACCCAGTACTTC. Translation gives CASSQASTSRETQYF.

This clonotype was picked up one time. The chain recombines TRBV9 with TRBJ2-1; TRBD1 matches 10 bases. The germline V gene encodes CDR1 SGDLS and CDR2 YYNGEE. J was trimmed by 1 base and V by 0 bases; bases with no gene match: 4. The CDR3 runs to 17 residues. CDR3 protein: CASSVAMGQGSYNEQFF. The CDR3, as DNA: TGTGCCAGCAGCGTAGCTATGGGACAGGGGTCCTACAATGAGCAGTTCTTC.

This rearrangement joins TRBV29-1 to TRBJ2-5, with a weak D call TRBD2 (7 bases). The CDR3 totals 14 residues. Germline V gives CDR1 SQVTM, CDR2 ANQGSEA. The germline V and J ends were trimmed by 5 bases and 0 bases, with 13 bases remaining between them. The CDR3 nucleotides are TGCAGCGTTCAGGGCGGGGGCCACCAAGAGACCCAGTACTTC. Amino acid sequence: CSVQGGGHQETQYF.

This clonotype has more than one count but fewer than ten. This rearrangement joins TRBV20-1 to TRBJ2-5, with D possibly matching TRBD1 (6 bases). The germline V and J ends were trimmed by 5 bases and 3 bases, with 10 bases remaining between them. CDR3 size: 12 residues. CDR1 is DFQATT, CDR2 SNEGSKA, per germline (reference sequence). The CDR3 region is CSARTGKETQYF. DNA of the CDR3: TGCAGTGCTCGCACAGGGAAAGAGACCCAGTACTTC.

This clonotype was recorded only once. This chain connects TRBV4-3 to TRBJ2-3; 8 positions agree with TRBD1. CDR3 length: 17 residues. With V trimmed by 4 bases and J by 1 base, 10 bases remained unmatched. Germline V CDR1 and CDR2: LGHNA, YSLEER. The CDR3 protein is CASSLYDRGHRTDTQYF. In nucleotides, the CDR3 is TGCGCCAGCAGCCTTTACGACAGGGGCCATCGCACAGATACGCAGTATTTT.

This clonotype was found a few times. The chain couples TRBV4-3 to TRBJ2-3; TRBD2 matches at 8 bases. The CDR3 consists of 16 residues. Germline CDR1 LGHNA, CDR2 YSLEER. The V and J ends lost 0 bases and 5 bases, in that order; junction bases with no gene match: 7. This chain's CDR3 is CASSQDYGRAVDTQYF. The CDR3, as DNA: TGCGCCAGCAGCCAAGATTACGGGAGGGCCGTAGATACGCAGTATTTT.

This clonotype appeared a few times. This chain links TRBV20-1 with TRBJ2-4; D is unclear. The CDR3 covers 15 residues. Trimming left V 2 bases short and J 0 bases short, with 11 bases between. Germline V gene data show CDR1 as DFQATT and CDR2 as SNEGSKA (reference sequence). The DNA of the CDR3 is TGCAGTGCTAGAAATGCTAGTTCAGCCAAAAACATTCAGTACTTC. Translation: CSARNASSAKNIQYF.

In this sample, this clonotype turned up many times. The chain links TRBV20-1 to TRBJ1-1, with D tentatively TRBD1 (5 bases). The CDR3 spans 15 residues. The V end lost 2 bases, the J end lost 3 bases, and 16 bases lay between the germline ends. Germline V CDR1 and CDR2: DFQATT, SNEGSKA (reference sequence). This chain's CDR3 is CSARQGAKGDTEAFF. The CDR3 region has the DNA TGCAGTGCTAGACAGGGAGCCAAGGGAGACACTGAAGCTTTCTTT.

This clonotype was seen more than once but under ten times. This sequence joins TRBV3-1 and TRBJ2-7; 11 nucleotides line up with TRBD2. Germline CDR1 and CDR2: LGHDT and YNNKEL (reference sequence). Trimming took 5 bases from V and 7 from J; bases not matched to a gene: 4. CDR3 length: 13 amino acids. The CDR3 here is CASSDGTSGEQYF. In DNA, the CDR3 is TGTGCCAGCAGCGACGGGACTAGCGGTGAGCAGTACTTC.

The chain couples TRBV12-3 or TRBV12-4 to TRBJ2-5; unclear D gene. The CDR3 extends over 14 amino acids. Between the trimmed V and J ends, which lost 5 bases and 5 bases, there was a span of 15 bases. CDR3 in DNA: TGTGCCAGCAGTCCCCGGAGCCCTCGCGAGACCCAGTACTTC. Its translation: CASSPRSPRETQYF.

This rearrangement joins TRBV4-1 to TRBJ2-5; no clear D gene. Germline-derived CDR1 and CDR2 are MGHRA and YSYEKL. V was cut by 6 bases and J by 4 bases, with 12 bases left in between. The CDR3 contains 13 residues. CDR3 region: CASSKESRETQYF. CDR3 sequence (DNA): TGCGCCAGCAGTAAAGAGTCAAGAGAGACCCAGTACTTC.

The chain couples TRBV4-3 to TRBJ2-1; 10 bases map to TRBD2. Germline CDR1 is LGHNA and CDR2 is YSLEER. The trim removed 0 bases at V and 9 bases at J, leaving 5 bases unmatched. There are 15 residues in the CDR3. CDR3 DNA: TGCGCCAGCAGCCAAGAGAACCTAGCGGGAGTTGAGCAGTTCTTC. Translating gives CASSQENLAGVEQFF.

This clonotype was counted between two and nine times. The V call is TRBV6-2 or TRBV6-3, the J call TRBJ2-2, with unresolved D. The germline CDR1 and CDR2 sequences are MNHEY and SVGEGT. V gave up 2 bases and J gave up 3 bases, with 1 base separating them. The CDR3 covers 12 residues. CDR3 sequence: CASSYHTGELFF. CDR3 DNA: TGTGCCAGCAGTTACCACACCGGGGAGCTGTTTTTT.

The chain uses TRBV7-9 and TRBJ2-7, with TRBD2 matching over 9 bases. V shed 3 bases, J shed 9 bases, and the junction held 0 bases outside the gene matches. This CDR3 has 11 amino acids. The V gene's germline CDR1 is SEHNR and CDR2 FQNEAQ (reference sequence). CDR3 DNA sequence: TGTGCCAGCAGCTTGACTAGCGGGCAGTACTTC. It encodes CASSLTSGQYF.

The J gene is TRBJ2-7, the V gene TRBV4-3, with D perhaps given as TRBD1 or TRBD2 (5 bases each). The V end lost 1 base, the J end lost 6 bases, and 16 bases lay between the germline ends. The germline V gene encodes CDR1 LGHNA and CDR2 YSLEER. The CDR3 sequence is 15 residues long. This CDR3 reads CASSQGGGRDREQYF. The CDR3 coding sequence is TGCGCCAGCAGCCAAGGCGGAGGACGGGACCGCGAGCAGTACTTC.

This clonotype showed up just a few times. The chain has TRBV20-1 and TRBJ2-5; TRBD1 agrees at 8 bases. Germline CDR1 and CDR2: DFQATT and SNEGSKA (reference sequence). The length of the CDR3 is 14 residues. The V gene end was trimmed by 0 bases and the J gene end by 13 bases; junction bases not matched to a gene: 13. The CDR3, as DNA: TGCAGTGCTAGAGATCAGGGTCAGGGGGCGAATCCGTACTTC. Its translation is CSARDQGQGANPYF.

The CDR3 nucleotides are TGCAGCGTTGACATGGGGCAGGGAGAGACCCAGTACTTC. Encoded protein: CSVDMGQGETQYF. The chain carries TRBV29-1 and TRBJ2-5; possibly TRBD1 for D (5 bases). Germline-derived CDR1 and CDR2 are SQVTM and ANQGSEA. V lost 3 bases and J lost 4, with 12 bases in between. This CDR3 comprises 13 residues.

There are a few counts of this clonotype. The J gene is TRBJ1-5, the V gene TRBV6-2 or TRBV6-3, with D uncertain. The CDR3 totals 13 residues. From germline, CDR1 is MNHEY and CDR2 SVGEGT. V dropped 7 bases and J dropped 6 bases, with 13 bases sitting between them. As DNA, the CDR3 is TGTGCCAGCACGGGGAGTTCATTTCAGCCCCAGCATTTT. Its translation is CASTGSSFQPQHF.

CDR3 nucleotide sequence: TGTGCCAGCAGCCCCACGGGACAGCTAGAAGAGACCCAGTACTTC. It specifies CASSPTGQLEETQYF. The gene calls are TRBV11-2 and TRBJ2-5; TRBD1 matches 7 bases. Trimming removed 5 bases from V and 3 bases from J; junction bases left unmatched: 9. CDR3 length: 15 amino acids. Germline V lookup: CDR1 SGHAT, CDR2 FQNNGV.

There are a few counts of this clonotype. The chain uses TRBV6-1 and TRBJ1-2; D call uncertain. The CDR3 has 13 amino acids. Germline V gene data show CDR1 as MNHNS and CDR2 as SASEGT. V dropped 6 bases and J dropped 0 bases, with 8 bases sitting between them. The CDR3 sequence: CASSPRANYGYTF. CDR3 nucleotides: TGTGCCAGCAGCCCCCGAGCTAACTATGGCTACACCTTC.

The rearrangement uses TRBV27 and TRBJ2-5; D is unclear. The CDR3 totals 13 residues. Trimming pared 9 bases from V and 7 bases from J, leaving 18 bases between. CDR1 is MNHEY and CDR2 is SMNVEV in the germline V gene (reference sequence). The chain's CDR3 is CARLHKFSGTQYF. The CDR3 DNA sequence: TGTGCCAGGTTACATAAGTTTTCAGGGACCCAGTACTTC.